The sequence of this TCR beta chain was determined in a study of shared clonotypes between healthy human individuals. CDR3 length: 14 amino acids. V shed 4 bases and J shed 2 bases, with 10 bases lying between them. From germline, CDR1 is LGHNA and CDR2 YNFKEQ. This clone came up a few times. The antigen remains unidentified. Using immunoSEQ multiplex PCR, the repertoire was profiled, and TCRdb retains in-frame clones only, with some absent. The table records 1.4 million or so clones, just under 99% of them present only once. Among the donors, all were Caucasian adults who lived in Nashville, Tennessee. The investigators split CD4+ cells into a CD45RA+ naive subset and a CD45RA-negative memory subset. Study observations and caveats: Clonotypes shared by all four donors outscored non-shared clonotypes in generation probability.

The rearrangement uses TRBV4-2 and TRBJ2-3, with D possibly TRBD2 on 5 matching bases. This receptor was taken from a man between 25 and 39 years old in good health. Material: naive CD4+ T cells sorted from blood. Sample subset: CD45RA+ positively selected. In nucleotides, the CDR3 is TGTGCCAGCAGCCTTACTAGTCCCACAGATACGCAGTATTTT. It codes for CASSLTSPTDTQYF.